A single sample gave rise to the 22 T cell receptor beta chains below, sequenced in a study of cytomegalovirus exposure and HLA in healthy donors. Primers for the PCR totalled 60 Vbeta and 13 Jbeta. The data were produced by immunoSEQ multiplex PCR, yet TCRdb's version contains in-frame clones alone and is incomplete. The sample has 90,000 to 100,000 clones, roughly 76% seen once. Sequenced: PBMCs. These TCRs come from a female donor in good health and CMV-seronegative.

The chain is built from TRBV5-1 and TRBJ2-7; 7 nucleotides line up with TRBD2. The CDR3 contains 14 residues. Germline V CDR1 and CDR2: SGHRS, YFSETQ. J was trimmed by 0 bases and V by 3 bases; bases with no gene match: 3. CDR3 in DNA: TGCGCCAGCAGCTCGGGACTAAGCTCCTACGAGCAGTACTTC. Translating it yields CASSSGLSSYEQYF. The whole variable domain, remainder taken from reference TRBV5-1 and TRBJ2-7, is KAGVTQTPRYLIKTRGQQVTLSCSPISGHRSVSWYQQTPGQGLQFLFEYFSETQRNKGNFPGRFSGRQFSNSRSEMNVSTLELGDSALYLCASSSGLSSYEQYFGPGTRLTVT.

Regarding this clone: A read error may account for a junction end that differs from germline. The V and J genes are TRBV6-5 and TRBJ2-5, with 10 positions matching TRBD1. Germline V gene lookup returns CDR1 MNHEY and CDR2 SVGAGI. The CDR3 loop spans 16 amino acids. In DNA, the CDR3 is TGTGCCAGTAGTTTGTCCCGGGACAGGGGAGGTAGCGCCCAGTACTTC. This sequence encodes CASSLSRDRGGSAQYF.

V gene TRBV11-3 combines with J gene TRBJ2-3; 7 bases align to TRBD1. J was trimmed by 0 bases and V by 5 bases; bases with no gene match: 2. Germline values: CDR1 SGHNT, CDR2 YENEEA. The CDR3 spans 14 residues. CDR3 region: CASSGTDSTDTQYF. CDR3 nucleotide sequence: TGTGCCAGCAGCGGGACAGATAGCACAGATACGCAGTATTTT.

This chain's CDR3 is CASREEDEQYF. CDR3 bases: TGTGCCAGCAGGGAGGAGGACGAGCAGTACTTC. The genes are TRBV2 and TRBJ2-7, with TRBD2 as a possible D gene (5 bases). The CDR3 loop spans 11 amino acids. CDR1 and CDR2 (germline): SNHLY, FYNNEI. The germline V and J ends were trimmed by 6 bases and 5 bases, with 8 bases remaining between them.

Concerning this clone itself: At the DNA level, this CDR3 is encoded by other sequences in the same sample as well. The rearrangement links TRBV6-5 to TRBJ2-3; 8 nucleotides match TRBD1. J lost 1 base, V lost 0 bases, and 3 bases had no gene match. This CDR3 comprises 16 residues. Germline V gene sequence: CDR1 MNHEY, CDR2 SVGAGI. CDR3 in DNA: TGTGCCAGCAGTTACTCTGGGGGACAGGGCACAGATACGCAGTATTTT. Amino acids: CASSYSGGQGTDTQYF.

To note about this clone: Germline is not matched at one junction end, which may reflect a read error. The chain employs TRBV7-9 and TRBJ2-3, with D unresolved. The CDR3 loop spans 16 amino acids. CDR1 is SEHNR and CDR2 is FQNEAQ in the germline V gene (reference sequence). CDR3 amino acids: CSSSPPFASGTDTQYF. In DNA form, the CDR3 reads TGTTCCAGCAGCCCTCCTTTCGCGTCGGGCACAGATACGCAGTATTTT.

The chain uses TRBV4-1 and TRBJ1-2; maybe TRBD1 (5 bases). V was cut by 0 bases and J by 4 bases, with 12 bases left in between. The CDR3 runs 15 residues. The germline V gene has CDR1 MGHRA and CDR2 YSYEKL. CDR3: CASSQDSSGLYGYTF. CDR3 DNA sequence: TGCGCCAGCAGCCAAGATTCTTCAGGGCTCTATGGCTACACCTTC.

The genes are TRBV6-4 and TRBJ2-1, with D possibly matching TRBD1 (7 bases). The CDR3 runs 16 residues. Germline values: CDR1 MRHNA, CDR2 SNTAGT. Between the trimmed V and J ends, which lost 4 bases and 8 bases, there was a span of 21 bases. The CDR3 DNA is TGTGCCAGCAGTGTCGGTGCAGGGGGGAGGATGGATGAGCAGTTCTTC. It encodes CASSVGAGGRMDEQFF.

There are a few counts of this clone. The DNA of the CDR3 is TGTGCCAGCAGTTCGCTGGGACAAGGCGAGCAGTACTTC. Protein product: CASSSLGQGEQYF. The chain combines TRBV2 with TRBJ2-7; D is perhaps TRBD1 (6 bases). Germline assignment: CDR1 SNHLY and CDR2 FYNNEI. CDR3 length equals 13 residues. Trimming cost V 5 bases and J 6 bases, with 14 bases left between them.

The chain carries TRBV11-2 and TRBJ2-2, with 9 bases that match TRBD1. Germline lookup yields CDR1 SGHAT and CDR2 FQNNGV. V lost 5 bases, J lost 7 bases, and 2 bases stayed unmatched. The CDR3 spans 13 residues. CDR3 region: CASSLTGGGELFF. In nucleotides, the CDR3 is TGTGCCAGCAGCCTGACAGGGGGCGGGGAGCTGTTTTTT.

The gene calls are TRBV6-5 and TRBJ2-7, with TRBD1 identical over 8 bases. CDR1 MNHEY and CDR2 SVGAGI come from the germline V gene. CDR3 size: 15 residues. Unmatched junction bases numbered 12, after V lost 2 bases and J lost 9 bases. The CDR3 reads CASSYAAGGPLRQYF. Written as DNA, the CDR3 is TGTGCCAGCAGTTACGCGGCAGGGGGCCCCCTAAGGCAGTACTTC.

This clone was recorded a few times. This chain uses TRBV6-4 with TRBJ2-5, with 7 bases aligning to TRBD2. V lost 4 bases, J lost 5 bases, and 13 bases stayed unmatched. The CDR3 is 16 residues long. The germline gives CDR1 MRHNA, CDR2 SNTAGT. The CDR3 is CASSGLTQRDGETQYF. DNA of the CDR3: TGTGCCAGCAGTGGGTTGACACAGCGGGATGGGGAGACCCAGTACTTC.

V is TRBV27 and J is TRBJ2-2; perhaps TRBD1 as D (5 bases). Germline V gives CDR1 MNHEY, CDR2 SMNVEV (reference sequence). The CDR3 spans 11 residues. V lost 5 bases, J lost 7 bases, and 5 bases lay in between. The CDR3 loop reads CASSDSGELFF. The CDR3 DNA reads TGTGCCAGCAGTGACAGCGGGGAGCTGTTTTTT.

V gene TRBV19 combines with J gene TRBJ1-5, with D unclear. The CDR3 spans 13 residues. Germline V gene data show CDR1 as LNHDA and CDR2 as SQIVND (reference sequence). Trimming took 10 bases from V and 5 from J, leaving 15 bases between them. The DNA of the CDR3 is TGTGCCACCCTATCGGAGGAGTATCAGCCCCAGCATTTT. Protein sequence: CATLSEEYQPQHF.

This chain uses TRBV27 with TRBJ1-2, with 7 bases aligning to TRBD1. Germline trimming cut 4 bases from V and 2 bases from J; bases unmatched to any gene: 10. This CDR3 has 16 amino acids. CDR1 and CDR2 (germline): MNHEY, SMNVEV (reference sequence). CDR3: CASSSLMGQRNYGYTF. CDR3 coding DNA: TGTGCCAGCAGTTCGCTGATGGGACAGAGAAACTATGGCTACACCTTC.

In this sample, this clone turned up a few times. Relative to the germline gene, one junction end is altered; a read error may explain this. The chain recombines TRBV7-7 with TRBJ2-3; the D is unclear. CDR3 length: 14 residues. Germline lookup yields CDR1 SSHAT and CDR2 FNYEAQ (reference sequence). The CDR3 sequence: CASSLEPGSDTQYF. CDR3 bases: TGTGCTAGCAGCTTAGAGCCAGGATCAGATACGCAGTATTTT.

This clone was seen a few times. This rearrangement joins TRBV30 to TRBJ1-2; D call uncertain. Per germline, CDR1 GTSNPN and CDR2 SVGIG (reference sequence). V was shortened by 0 bases and J by 7 bases, with 6 bases between the two germline ends. This CDR3 comprises 11 residues. In DNA form, the CDR3 reads TGTGCCTGGAGTGTAACGGGTGGCTACACCTTC. As protein: CAWSVTGGYTF.

This clone showed up just once. The chain combines TRBV12-5 with TRBJ1-2, with TRBD1 matching over 7 bases. J gave up 5 bases and V 5 bases, and 11 bases lay outside the gene matches. CDR3 length: 15 residues. Germline values: CDR1 LGHNT, CDR2 FRNRAP. The CDR3 loop is CASGPEAQTGYGYTF. CDR3 sequence (DNA): TGTGCTAGTGGTCCTGAGGCCCAGACAGGGTATGGCTACACCTTC.

This clone was counted only a few times. The rearrangement uses TRBV5-4 and TRBJ2-7; 7 bases map to TRBD2. This CDR3 region has 13 residues. CDR1 and CDR2 (germline): SGHNT, YYREEE (reference sequence). J lost 5 bases, V lost 4 bases, and 6 bases had no gene match. CDR3 sequence reads: CASSGRGSHEQYF. The CDR3, as DNA: TGTGCCAGCAGCGGGCGGGGGTCCCACGAGCAGTACTTC.

The chain links TRBV7-8 to TRBJ1-5; a possible D gene is TRBD1 (6 bases). The CDR3 runs to 17 residues. The V end was cut by 5 bases, the J end by 5 bases, with 22 bases between. CDR1 is SGHVS and CDR2 is FQNEAQ in the germline V gene. CDR3 sequence reads: CASSPYERQVQYQPQHF. CDR3 bases: TGTGCCAGCAGCCCTTATGAGAGACAGGTCCAGTATCAGCCCCAGCATTTT.

This clone is a singleton in its sample. The chain uses TRBV20-1 and TRBJ2-7; a weak D match, TRBD2 (6 bases). The CDR3 is made up of 11 amino acids. Per germline, CDR1 DFQATT and CDR2 SNEGSKA (reference sequence). With 6 bases removed from V and 7 bases from J, the gap between germline ends came to 13 bases. CDR3 in amino acids: CSAPMGREQYF. The DNA for the CDR3 is TGCAGTGCCCCCATGGGGAGGGAGCAGTACTTC.

The V and J genes are TRBV30 and TRBJ2-7; TRBD1 is a possible D gene (6 bases). CDR3 length equals 13 residues. Per the germline V gene, CDR1 is GTSNPN and CDR2 is SVGIG (reference sequence). V lost 8 bases, J lost 1 base, and 15 bases lay in between. The DNA for the CDR3 is TGTGCCGGCTCTATGGGGGCTTCCTACGAGCAGTACTTC. This encodes CAGSMGASYEQYF. Complete variable domain (other parts from reference TRBV30 and TRBJ2-7): SQTIHQWPATLVQPVGSPLSLECTVEGTSNPNLYWYRQAAGRGLQLLFYSVGIGQISSEVPQNLSASRPQDRQFILSSKKLLLSDSGFYLCAGSMGASYEQYFGPGTRLTVT.